This TCR beta chain was profiled in a study of T-cell reconstitution after alpha-beta-depleted transplantation in children. Broader study findings: From surviving recipient T cells and thymic progenitors came the high day-60 TCRbeta diversity observed in some patients. It was reported that alpha-beta T cells came from several hundred expanded graft clones (about two months after transplant). By one year post-transplant, T-cell counts and diversity largely arose from T cells that were newly produced.

Unique molecular identifiers featured in how the TCRbeta library was prepared. One entry per CDR3 protein, called by TCRdb with MiXCR from the PCR reads. The sample records 450,000 to 700,000 distinct CDR3 sequences, 20% to 30% being singletons. Per the germline V gene, CDR1 is SGHRS and CDR2 is YFSETQ. This CDR3 is 15 amino acids long. Trimming cost V 6 bases and J 2 bases; bases outside gene matches: 9. This clonotype was picked up a small number of times. Its antigen remains unidentified. Source: PBMCs, taken before TCRalphabeta/CD19-depleted stem cell transplant. This rearrangement joins TRBV5-1 to TRBJ2-5; 8 bases map to TRBD2. This receptor was obtained from a boy in the first two years of life with Wiskott-Aldrich syndrome, due to receive a stem cell transplant. The CDR3 here is CASTPTLAAQETQYF. In nucleotides, the CDR3 is TGCGCCAGCACCCCTACACTAGCGGCACAAGAGACCCAGTACTTC.